The rows below give T cell receptor beta chains drawn from one sample of a study of CD8 T cells in Susac syndrome. One entry per CDR3 protein results from TCRdb running MiXCR on the immunoSEQ multiplex PCR reads. Of approximately 150,000 distinct CDR3 sequences detected, around 94% appear once; the ten largest clones hold over 0.07%. The sequenced material came from CD4+ T cells from PBMCs. The receptor source for this set is a human donor in good health. Both conserved end residues are part of each CDR3. Fields, in order: V gene, D gene, J gene, CDR3 DNA, CDR3 protein. A D gene is named only where the DNA matches it firmly.

V gene: TRBV29-1; D gene: .; J gene: TRBJ2-3; CDR3 DNA: TGCAGCGTACCCCGAAAGGGGGGCTGGGAATATACGCAGTATTTT; CDR3 protein: CSVPRKGGWEYTQYF
V gene: TRBV7-2; D gene: .; J gene: TRBJ2-7; CDR3 DNA: TGTGCCAGCAGCTTAGGGAGGGTTTCGTACGAGCAGTACTTC; CDR3 protein: CASSLGRVSYEQYF
V gene: TRBV19; D gene: TRBD1; J gene: TRBJ2-6; CDR3 DNA: TGTGCCAGTAGTAGCTCAACCGGGACAGGGCTCTCTGGGGCCAACGTCCTGACTTTC; CDR3 protein: CASSSSTGTGLSGANVLTF
V gene: TRBV18; D gene: .; J gene: TRBJ2-7; CDR3 DNA: TGTGCCAGCTCCCCACCGGGACACACGTCGGTTGAGCAGTACTTC; CDR3 protein: CASSPPGHTSVEQYF
V gene: TRBV12-3/TRBV12-4; D gene: TRBD1; J gene: TRBJ1-2; CDR3 DNA: TGTGCCAGCGGTGGTCGGGACAGGGGGGGATATGGCTACACCTTC; CDR3 protein: CASGGRDRGGYGYTF
V gene: TRBV29-1; D gene: .; J gene: TRBJ1-1; CDR3 DNA: TGCAGCGTTGACTGGGGAAGGGACACTGAAGCTTTCTTT; CDR3 protein: CSVDWGRDTEAFF
V gene: TRBV20-1; D gene: .; J gene: TRBJ2-5; CDR3 DNA: TGCAGTTTGGAACTGCCGAAAGAGACCCAGTACTTC; CDR3 protein: CSLELPKETQYF
V gene: TRBV27; D gene: .; J gene: TRBJ2-7; CDR3 DNA: TGTGCCAGCAGTTCATGGGGCCCCGGGACGTCCGAGCAGTACTTC; CDR3 protein: CASSSWGPGTSEQYF
V gene: TRBV20-1; D gene: .; J gene: TRBJ2-2; CDR3 DNA: TGCAGTGCCATCCGCCGGACGAACACCGGGGAGCTGTTTTTT; CDR3 protein: CSAIRRTNTGELFF
V gene: TRBV3-1; D gene: .; J gene: TRBJ2-3; CDR3 DNA: TGTGCCAGCAGCCCCGCGGACACCTTGGTAGATACGCAGTATTTT; CDR3 protein: CASSPADTLVDTQYF
V gene: TRBV20-1; D gene: .; J gene: TRBJ2-1; CDR3 DNA: TGCAGTGCTAGAAGGGGGATCCAGCGGGCTAACAATGAGCAGTTCTTC; CDR3 protein: CSARRGIQRANNEQFF
V gene: TRBV16; D gene: TRBD2; J gene: TRBJ2-7; CDR3 DNA: TGTGCCAGCAGCCAATCGCCAGGACTAGCGGGAGGCTACGAGCAGTACTTC; CDR3 protein: CASSQSPGLAGGYEQYF
V gene: TRBV6-5; D gene: .; J gene: TRBJ2-7; CDR3 DNA: TGTGCCACCTCAAGGGCCTACGAGCAGTACTTC; CDR3 protein: CATSRAYEQYF
V gene: TRBV10-1; D gene: TRBD1; J gene: TRBJ1-1; CDR3 DNA: TGCGCCAGCAGTGAAGGAGGACAGGTGAACACTGAAGCTTTCTTT; CDR3 protein: CASSEGGQVNTEAFF
V gene: TRBV7-2; D gene: .; J gene: TRBJ1-1; CDR3 DNA: TGTGCCAGCAGCTTCGACAGAGTGAACACTGAAGCTTTCTTT; CDR3 protein: CASSFDRVNTEAFF